The clone carrying this T cell receptor (beta chain) was observed at least ten times. The CDR3 regions of TCR beta were amplified from RNA transcripts. In the first-round RT-PCR of the TCR CDR3, the HTBI primer set was used. Via MiXCR, TCRdb re-called the multiplex PCR reads, giving one row per CDR3 protein. The data show more than 350,000 distinct CDR3 sequences, about 15% seen once. Patients aged 18 to 65 had newly diagnosed hyperthyroidism of under 2 months' duration. Each diagnosis drew on symptoms, thyroxine, TRAb, thyroid ultrasound and orbital computed tomography findings. The source of the PBMCs was less than 12 ml of fresh peripheral blood. This sample was taken from a study of T cells in Graves' hyperthyroidism and ophthalmopathy. Germline V gene data show CDR1 as MDHEN and CDR2 as SYDVKM. Trimming left V 5 bases short and J 8 bases short, with 18 bases between. This CDR3 has 15 residues.

The chain is built from TRBV28 and TRBJ1-4; a weak D match, TRBD1 (6 bases). The sequencing input was blood. This TCR was sampled from a woman younger than 45 with Graves' hyperthyroidism. CDR3 DNA: TGTGCCAGCAGTACGCTGGGAGGGGGTGAGGAAAAACTGTTTTTT. It translates to CASSTLGGGEEKLFF.